A selection of T cell receptor beta chains follows, all from one sample in a study of blood T cell repertoires in COVID-19. Assay: immunoSEQ multiplex PCR; the TCRdb copy retains only in-frame clones and omits some. This sample carries 60,000 to 65,000 clones, approximately 80% of them seen once, and the ten largest clones take 50%. The sample consisted of peripheral blood. These receptors all come from a woman of 80 years or more with acute or convalescent COVID-19. Each CDR3 is given without its conserved first and last residue. For some rows the clone size is stated as once, few or many, or as a class when expanded; others skip it.

CDR3aa: ASSGGVNTEAF
v_gene: TRBV5-6
abundance: .
j_gene: TRBJ1-1

CDR3aa: ASSLLLDRPQT
v_gene: TRBV3-1/TRBV3-2
abundance: .
j_gene: TRBJ1-2

CDR3aa: ASSSHRQGGYGYT
v_gene: TRBV28
abundance: .
j_gene: TRBJ1-2

CDR3aa: ASSIGAASYNEQF
v_gene: TRBV7-3
abundance: few
j_gene: TRBJ2-1

CDR3aa: AWSRRQGSDTQY
v_gene: TRBV30
abundance: .
j_gene: TRBJ2-3

CDR3aa: AWSAGVGGYT
v_gene: TRBV30
abundance: few
j_gene: TRBJ1-2

CDR3aa: ASSTGGWGYGYT
v_gene: TRBV18
abundance: .
j_gene: TRBJ1-2

CDR3aa: ASSLGAFTYEQY
v_gene: TRBV7-9
abundance: .
j_gene: TRBJ2-7

CDR3aa: ASSPYGTPNTEAF
v_gene: TRBV9
abundance: .
j_gene: TRBJ1-1

CDR3aa: ASSSREGLNTEAF
v_gene: TRBV5-5
abundance: .
j_gene: TRBJ1-1

CDR3aa: ASSRPEKDRVYWRNEQF
v_gene: TRBV28
abundance: .
j_gene: TRBJ2-1

CDR3aa: ASRPLAGVPTGETQY
v_gene: TRBV13
abundance: .
j_gene: TRBJ2-5

CDR3aa: ASSLGPKRTDTQY
v_gene: TRBV5-5
abundance: .
j_gene: TRBJ2-3

CDR3aa: ASSLPRREKETQY
v_gene: TRBV28
abundance: few
j_gene: TRBJ2-5

CDR3aa: ASSLDGGGYEQF
v_gene: TRBV7-2
abundance: few
j_gene: TRBJ2-1

CDR3aa: ASSQGTSDQETQY
v_gene: TRBV5-1
abundance: .
j_gene: TRBJ2-5

CDR3aa: ASSLTATNEKLF
v_gene: TRBV5-1
abundance: .
j_gene: TRBJ1-4